Listed below are T cell receptor beta chains from one sample, sequenced in a study of T-cell memory formation after mild COVID-19. TCRdb independently ran MiXCR on the 5' RACE reads; one entry per CDR3 protein. The sample gives almost 550,000 distinct CDR3 sequences, about a fifth of which show up once; around 12% is in the top ten. The sequenced sample consisted of PBMCs or a T cell subset sorted from them (not recorded which). These receptors originate from an adult woman who had mild COVID-19 (a few samples of this study predate the infection). Cell type and time point are not known. The CDR3 runs from the conserved cysteine through the conserved F or W.

>TRBV10-3|TRBJ1-3
CAIWTMDAGNTIYF
>TRBV18|TRBJ2-5
CASSSGQRETQYF
>TRBV4-3|TRBJ2-7
CASSRGLAGGLSSYEQYF
>TRBV4-3|TRBJ2-1
CASSHRVSGRAYEQFF
>TRBV7-9|TRBJ2-1
CASSLTLGRLQGEQFF
>TRBV9|TRBJ2-3
CASSAYSSAGVLSIDTQYF
>TRBV5-1|TRBJ2-3
CASSLEMGLEDTQYF
>TRBV9|TRBJ1-1
CASSVAPDTTEAFF
>TRBV9|TRBJ2-7
CASSATSGTSYEQYF
>TRBV7-3|TRBJ2-1
CASSLSGGYNEQFF
>TRBV4-1|TRBJ1-1
CASSGVGVSEAFF
>TRBV6-5|TRBJ2-7
CASSYSRPGPSSYEQYF
>TRBV13|TRBJ1-1
CASRPYRGSTEAFF
>TRBV6-2/TRBV6-3|TRBJ2-5
CASSRDLQQETQYF